The clone carrying this TCR beta chain was observed at least ten times. Its antigen is currently unknown. This specimen comes from a study of T-cell reconstitution after alpha-beta-depleted transplantation in children. The germline V gene encodes CDR1 SGHVS and CDR2 FQNEAQ. Between the trimmed V and J ends, which lost 5 bases and 6 bases, there was a span of 19 bases. CDR3 length equals 15 residues. Unique molecular identifiers were incorporated during preparation of the TCRbeta library. Via MiXCR, TCRdb re-called the PCR reads, giving one row per CDR3 protein. The table lists about 170,000 distinct CDR3 sequences, roughly 10% of them singletons. Findings of the study overall: Expanded graft clones numbering several hundred reportedly gave rise to alpha-beta T cells about two months after transplant. By one year post-transplant, T-cell counts and diversity largely arose from T cells that were newly produced.

V is TRBV7-8 and J is TRBJ1-2, with TRBD1 as a possible D gene (5 bases). This receptor was taken from a boy aged 2 to 10 with acute myeloid leukemia, due to receive a stem cell transplant. The specimen was PBMCs, collected before TCRalphabeta/CD19-depleted stem cell transplant. The CDR3 DNA sequence: TGTGCCAGCAGCCTAGGGGCGACGGAGGCTAATGGCTACACCTTC. Translated, it gives CASSLGATEANGYTF.